The clone carrying this TCR beta chain was picked up a small number of times. The antigen is unknown. The data were taken from a study of T cells after yellow fever vaccination. Across the whole study: SMART-Seq v4 Ultra Low Input prepared the low-cell-number fractions.

General study results and limits: Researchers noted that a small share of clonotypes showed up in both CD4 and CD8 compartments. The secondary response peaked faster, at day 5 versus 15, but was weaker. Subsequent booster samples again held most clones from primary vaccination (96% CD4, approximately 86% CD8).

TCRdb redid the calling of the 5' RACE reads with MiXCR, one entry per CDR3 protein. The table includes roughly 300,000 distinct CDR3 sequences, roughly 7.5% detected once. The V gene lost 0 bases and the J gene lost 5 bases, with 11 bases spanning the gap. Germline CDR1 SGHNT, CDR2 YYREEE (reference sequence). There are 14 residues in the CDR3. The chain has TRBV5-4 and TRBJ2-5, with no clear D. Here the sequenced sample was PBMCs, taken 45 days after the first yellow fever vaccination. The receptor's source is a man aged 18 to 30 who received the YFV17D yellow fever vaccine. This CDR3 reads CASSLVATGETQYF. The CDR3 coding sequence is TGTGCCAGCAGCTTGGTAGCAACCGGGGAGACCCAGTACTTC.